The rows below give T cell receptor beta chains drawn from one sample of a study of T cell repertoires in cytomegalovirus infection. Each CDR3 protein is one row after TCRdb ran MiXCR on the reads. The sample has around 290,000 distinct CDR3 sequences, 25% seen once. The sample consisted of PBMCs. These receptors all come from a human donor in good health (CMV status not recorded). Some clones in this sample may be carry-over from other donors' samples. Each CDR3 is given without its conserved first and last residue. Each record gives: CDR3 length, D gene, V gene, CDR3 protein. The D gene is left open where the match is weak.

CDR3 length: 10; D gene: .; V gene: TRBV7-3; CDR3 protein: ASSQGFTEAF
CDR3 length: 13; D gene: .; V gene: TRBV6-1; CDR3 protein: ASSESGHSNQPQH
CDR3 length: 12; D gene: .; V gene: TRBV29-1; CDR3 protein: SSEGGGSYNEQF
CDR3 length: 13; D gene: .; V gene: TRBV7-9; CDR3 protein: ASSLETGEGETQY
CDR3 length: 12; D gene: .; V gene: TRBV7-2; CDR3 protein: ASSLDSPNTEAF
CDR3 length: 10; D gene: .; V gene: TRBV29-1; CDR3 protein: SGNRGRTEAF
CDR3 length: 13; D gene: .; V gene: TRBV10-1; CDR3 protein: ASFADPAVLSKQY
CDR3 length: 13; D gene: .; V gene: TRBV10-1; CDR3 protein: ASSDSTRGNEKLF
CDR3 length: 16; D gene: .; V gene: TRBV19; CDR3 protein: ASSILYGGQGLHNEQF
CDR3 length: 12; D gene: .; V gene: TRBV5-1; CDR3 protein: ASSSGVRDTEAF
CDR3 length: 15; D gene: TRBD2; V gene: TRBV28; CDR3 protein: ASSLTWLAASSYEQY
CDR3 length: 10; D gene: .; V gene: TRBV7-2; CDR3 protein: ASGGSGNTIY
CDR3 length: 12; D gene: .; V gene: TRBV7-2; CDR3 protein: ASSFTGFQETQY
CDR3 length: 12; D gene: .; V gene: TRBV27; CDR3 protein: ASSPRGLSYEQY
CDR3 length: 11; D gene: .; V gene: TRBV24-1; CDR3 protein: ATSELSNQPQH
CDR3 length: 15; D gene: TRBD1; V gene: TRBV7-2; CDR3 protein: ASSSTGTGALNTEAF
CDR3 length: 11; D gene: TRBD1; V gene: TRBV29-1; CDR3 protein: SVPGTGSQPQH
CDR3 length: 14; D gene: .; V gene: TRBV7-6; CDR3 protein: ASSLHGSGSYNEQF
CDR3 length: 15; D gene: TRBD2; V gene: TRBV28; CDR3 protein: ASRPPRLWTSGRDVF
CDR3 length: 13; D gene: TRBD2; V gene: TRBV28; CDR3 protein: ASRRLAGGPGEQF
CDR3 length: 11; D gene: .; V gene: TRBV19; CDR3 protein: ASSIRAATEAF
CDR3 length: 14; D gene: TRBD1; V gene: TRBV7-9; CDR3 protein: ASSLTGGAPYNEQF
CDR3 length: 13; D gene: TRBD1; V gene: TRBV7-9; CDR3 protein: AGTPGQGAWDTQY
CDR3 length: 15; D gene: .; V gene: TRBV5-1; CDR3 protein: ASSSGTLSGEGEKLF
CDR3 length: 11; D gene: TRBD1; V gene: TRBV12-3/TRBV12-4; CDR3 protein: ASGRTGRYEQY
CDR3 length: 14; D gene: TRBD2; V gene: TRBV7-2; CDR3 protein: ASSLLVAGGRDTQY
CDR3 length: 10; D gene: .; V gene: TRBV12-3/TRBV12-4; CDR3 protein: ASSPLKNTIY
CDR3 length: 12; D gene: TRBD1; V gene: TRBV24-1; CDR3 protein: ATSDDRGWPGYT
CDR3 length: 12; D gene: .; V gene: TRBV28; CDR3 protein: ASTSQSGANVLT
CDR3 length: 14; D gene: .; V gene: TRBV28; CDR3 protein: VSTSGGFRGNQPQH
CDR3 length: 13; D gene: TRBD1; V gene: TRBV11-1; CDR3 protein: ASSPNRGPADTQY
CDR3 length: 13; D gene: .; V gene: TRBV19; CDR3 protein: ASSSLPGGTGELF
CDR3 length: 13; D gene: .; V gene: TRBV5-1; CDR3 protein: ASSLGGARNTEAF
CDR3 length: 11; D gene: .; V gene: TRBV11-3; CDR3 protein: ASSLDRGLEQF
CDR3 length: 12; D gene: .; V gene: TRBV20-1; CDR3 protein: SATFWERAGELF
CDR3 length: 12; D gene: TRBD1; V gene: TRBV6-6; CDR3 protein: ASRSGTGAYEQY
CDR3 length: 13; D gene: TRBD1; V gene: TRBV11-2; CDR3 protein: ASSLRGLTNEKLF
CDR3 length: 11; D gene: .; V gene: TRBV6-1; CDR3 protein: ASSPITDSGYT
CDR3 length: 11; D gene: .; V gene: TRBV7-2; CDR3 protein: ASSLSGDQPQH
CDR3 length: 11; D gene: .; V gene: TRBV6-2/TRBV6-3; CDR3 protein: ASSSQLVAPLH
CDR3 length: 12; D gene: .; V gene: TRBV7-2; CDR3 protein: ASSLKLRTGELF
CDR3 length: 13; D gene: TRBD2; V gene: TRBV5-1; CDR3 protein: ASSATSGSYNEQF
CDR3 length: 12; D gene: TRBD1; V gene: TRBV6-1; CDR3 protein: ASTRQGAGNEQF
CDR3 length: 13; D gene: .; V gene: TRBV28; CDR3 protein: ASSPAGQTYNEQF
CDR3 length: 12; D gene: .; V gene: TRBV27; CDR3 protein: ASSLRVDQETQY
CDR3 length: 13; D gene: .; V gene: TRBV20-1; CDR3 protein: SASTGRMSSYEQY
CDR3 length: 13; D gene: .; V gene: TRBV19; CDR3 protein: ASSMTDSSYNEQF
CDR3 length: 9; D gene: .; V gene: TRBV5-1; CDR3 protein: ASSLAGTPT
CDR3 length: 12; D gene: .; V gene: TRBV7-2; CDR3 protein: ASSLARQGETQY
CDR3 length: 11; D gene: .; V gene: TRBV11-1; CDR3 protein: ASSSQVRETQY
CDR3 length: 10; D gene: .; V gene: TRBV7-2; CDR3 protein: ASSPYLGDYT
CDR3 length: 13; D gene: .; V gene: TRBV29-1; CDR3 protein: SVGARTRGAETQY
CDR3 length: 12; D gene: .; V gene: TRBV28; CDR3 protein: ASSFFDSNQPQH
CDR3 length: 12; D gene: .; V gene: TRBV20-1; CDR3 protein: SAHWAGRAYEQY